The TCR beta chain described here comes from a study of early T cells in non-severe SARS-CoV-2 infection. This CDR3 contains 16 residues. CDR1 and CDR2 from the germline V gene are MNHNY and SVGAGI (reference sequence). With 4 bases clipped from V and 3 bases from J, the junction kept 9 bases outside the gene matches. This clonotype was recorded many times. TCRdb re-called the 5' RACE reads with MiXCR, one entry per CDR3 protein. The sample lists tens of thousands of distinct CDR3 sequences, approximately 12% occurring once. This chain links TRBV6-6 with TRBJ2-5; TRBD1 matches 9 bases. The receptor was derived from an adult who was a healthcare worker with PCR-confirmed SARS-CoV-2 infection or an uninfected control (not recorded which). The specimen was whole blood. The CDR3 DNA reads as TGTGCCAGCAGTTCCCCGGACAGGGGCTTCGAAGAGACCCAGTACTTC. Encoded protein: CASSSPDRGFEETQYF.